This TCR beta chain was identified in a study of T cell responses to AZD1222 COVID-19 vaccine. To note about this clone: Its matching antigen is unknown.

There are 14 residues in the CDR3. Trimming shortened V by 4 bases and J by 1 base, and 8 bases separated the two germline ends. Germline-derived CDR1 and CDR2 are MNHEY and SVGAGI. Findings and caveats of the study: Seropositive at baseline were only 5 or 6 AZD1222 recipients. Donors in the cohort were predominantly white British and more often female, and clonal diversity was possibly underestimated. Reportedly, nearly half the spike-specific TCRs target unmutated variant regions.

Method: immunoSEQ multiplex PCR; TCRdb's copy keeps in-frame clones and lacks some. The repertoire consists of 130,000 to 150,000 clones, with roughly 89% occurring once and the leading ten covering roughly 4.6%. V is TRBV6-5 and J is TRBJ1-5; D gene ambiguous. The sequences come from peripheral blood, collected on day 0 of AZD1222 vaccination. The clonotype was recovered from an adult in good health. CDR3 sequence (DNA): TGTGCCAGCAGTTGGGTCATGAGCAATCAGCCCCAGCATTTT. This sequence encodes CASSWVMSNQPQHF.